Shown below are 24 T cell receptor beta chains from a single sample sequenced in a study of T-cell memory formation after mild COVID-19. TCRdb recomputed calls from the 5' RACE reads with MiXCR, one row per CDR3 protein. Here the sample spans more than 150,000 distinct CDR3 sequences, roughly 23% being singletons. Sample: PBMCs or a T cell subset sorted from them (not recorded which). Receptor source: an adult woman who had mild COVID-19 (a few samples of this study predate the infection). Cell type and time point are not known.

The chain recombines TRBV18 with TRBJ2-7; D is uncertain. Between the trimmed V and J ends, which lost 0 bases and 1 base, there was a span of 10 bases. CDR1 is KGHSH and CDR2 is LQKENI in the germline V gene. CDR3 length: 15 amino acids. In DNA, the CDR3 is TGTGCCAGCTCACCACCGTGGCAGGAGTCCTACGAGCAGTACTTC. Translation gives CASSPPWQESYEQYF.

In this sample, this clonotype turned up many times. V gene TRBV5-8 combines with J gene TRBJ1-5, with D perhaps TRBD1 (5 bases). The CDR3 spans 15 residues. The ends were cut back, 0 bases at V and 7 bases at J, with 14 bases in the middle. From germline, CDR1 is SGHTS and CDR2 YDEGEE. The CDR3 region is CASSLAGAAGQPQHF. The CDR3 nucleotides are TGTGCCAGCAGCTTGGCCGGGGCAGCCGGACAGCCCCAGCATTTT.

The chain carries TRBV6-2 or TRBV6-3 and TRBJ2-7; TRBD1 matches at 8 bases. The CDR3 has 16 amino acids. V was pared by 0 bases and J by 2 bases, with 6 bases of the junction left unmatched. CDR1 is MNHEY, CDR2 SVGEGT, per germline. CDR3 nucleotides: TGTGCCAGCAGTTACTCGCGGGACAGGAACACCTACGAGCAGTACTTC. Translating it yields CASSYSRDRNTYEQYF.

This clonotype was detected a few times. DNA for the CDR3: TGTGCCAGCAGCCCGTTGCAGGATACGCAGTATTTT. Translated: CASSPLQDTQYF. The gene calls are TRBV7-9 and TRBJ2-3; D is unresolved. The CDR3 has 12 amino acids. V lost 5 bases, J lost 6 bases, and 9 bases lay in between. In germline, CDR1 is SEHNR, CDR2 FQNEAQ (reference sequence).

This clonotype has only a few counts. The rearrangement joins TRBV5-1 to TRBJ2-7; 14 nucleotides line up with TRBD2. Per germline, CDR1 SGHRS and CDR2 YFSETQ. The V gene end was trimmed by 3 bases and the J gene end by 0 bases; junction bases not matched to a gene: 11. The CDR3 runs to 19 residues. The CDR3 bases are TGCGCCAGCAGCTCCTACCCGGGACTAGCGGGAGTTAGCTCCTACGAGCAGTACTTC. Translated, it gives CASSSYPGLAGVSSYEQYF.

The chain uses TRBV30 and TRBJ2-7; D may match TRBD1 or TRBD2 (7 bases each). The germline gives CDR1 GTSNPN, CDR2 SVGIG (reference sequence). Between the trimmed V and J ends, which lost 7 bases and 1 base, there was a span of 26 bases. CDR3 length: 17 amino acids. CDR3 sequence (DNA): TGTGCCTCCAGGGGGGGTCACCGACCGAATCCTTCCTACGAGCAGTACTTC. Translating it yields CASRGGHRPNPSYEQYF.

This clonotype was seen only a few times. V gene TRBV27 combines with J gene TRBJ1-1; D perhaps matches TRBD1 (6 bases). The CDR3 runs 14 residues. CDR1 MNHEY and CDR2 SMNVEV come from the germline V gene (reference sequence). Trimming took 6 bases from V and 3 from J, leaving 14 bases between them. In nucleotides, the CDR3 is TGTGCCAGCAGCTCGCAGGGGACCTACACTGAAGCTTTCTTT. The encoded protein is CASSSQGTYTEAFF.

The chain is built from TRBV7-9 and TRBJ2-1, with D perhaps TRBD2 (6 bases). V lost 1 base, J lost 8 bases, and 18 bases lay in between. Germline values: CDR1 SEHNR, CDR2 FQNEAQ (reference sequence). The CDR3 spans 16 residues. CDR3 sequence (DNA): TGTGCCAGCAGCTTAGTGTTCGGAGGGCAGGGCCATGAGCAGTTCTTC. Translating it yields CASSLVFGGQGHEQFF.

V usage is TRBV11-2 and J usage is TRBJ1-1; D is uncertain. The CDR3 totals 12 residues. Trimming took off 1 base at V and 7 bases at J, with 7 bases between the two ends. CDR1 SGHAT and CDR2 FQNNGV come from the germline V gene. The CDR3, as DNA: TGTGCCAGCAGCTTAGGACGAGGTGAAGCTTTCTTT. Translating gives CASSLGRGEAFF.

This chain uses TRBV6-5 with TRBJ2-5; TRBD1 matches at 7 bases. The V segment lost 10 bases and the J segment 2 bases; nucleotides outside the gene matches: 16. The germline gives CDR1 MNHEY, CDR2 SVGAGI. There are 16 residues in the CDR3. The DNA of the CDR3 is TGTGCCACCCCGAGGAACGGGACAGCAGGTCAAGAGACCCAGTACTTC. This gives the protein CATPRNGTAGQETQYF.

The chain is built from TRBV12-3 or TRBV12-4 and TRBJ2-5; 8 positions agree with TRBD1. The CDR3 extends over 15 amino acids. V trimming: 5 bases; J trimming: 5 bases; junction bases outside the gene matches: 10. The CDR3 here is CASSPYSGGRETQYF. CDR3 nucleotide sequence: TGTGCCAGCAGTCCCTACTCAGGGGGCCGGGAGACCCAGTACTTC.

The genes are TRBV7-9 and TRBJ2-1, with D uncertain. Germline assignment: CDR1 SEHNR and CDR2 FQNEAQ (reference sequence). The CDR3 is 20 amino acids. Trimming cost V 4 bases and J 1 base, with 26 bases left between them. CDR3 in amino acids: CASSSGADRVRVGSYNEQFF. The CDR3 nucleotides are TGTGCCAGCAGCTCAGGAGCAGATAGGGTACGTGTTGGATCCTACAATGAGCAGTTCTTC. The complete variable domain, with remaining parts taken from reference TRBV7-9 and TRBJ2-1, reads DTGVSQNPRHKITKRGQNVTFRCDPISEHNRLYWYRQTLGQGPEFLTYFQNEAQLEKSRLLSDRFSAERPKGSFSTLEIQRTEQGDSAMYLCASSSGADRVRVGSYNEQFFGPGTRLTVL.

This clonotype showed up just a few times. The chain links TRBV2 to TRBJ2-3; unclear D gene. The V end lost 6 bases, the J end lost 2 bases, and 6 bases lay between the germline ends. The CDR3 consists of 12 residues. Per the germline V gene, CDR1 is SNHLY and CDR2 is FYNNEI. The CDR3 DNA is TGTGCCAGCAGCCCAGACACAGATACGCAGTATTTT. Translation gives CASSPDTDTQYF.

In regard to this clonotype: At one end the junction does not follow the germline gene, possibly because of a read error. The V and J genes are TRBV12-3 or TRBV12-4 and TRBJ2-1, with D perhaps matching TRBD2 (7 bases). There are 16 residues in the CDR3. DNA for the CDR3: TGTGCAAGCAGGGGAGCGGGGTGGAGCTCCTACAATGAGCAGTTCTTC. It specifies CASRGAGWSSYNEQFF.

This clonotype appeared a few times. This chain joins TRBV7-2 and TRBJ2-7, with 9 bases lining up with TRBD1. V gave up 3 bases and J gave up 3 bases; unmatched junction bases: 6. The germline V gene has CDR1 SGHTA and CDR2 FQGNSA. The CDR3 sequence is 15 residues long. The CDR3 loop reads CASSLDSTGGYEQYF. The CDR3 nucleotides read TGTGCCAGCAGCTTGGATTCGACAGGGGGCTACGAGCAGTACTTC.

The chain carries TRBV4-1 and TRBJ2-7, with 8 bases aligning to TRBD1. V dropped 3 bases and J dropped 7; count of bases not matched to a gene: 8. CDR1 is MGHRA, CDR2 YSYEKL, per germline. The CDR3 runs 14 residues. In DNA form, the CDR3 reads TGCGCCAGCAGCCAGAGCACAGGGGGAGCGGAGCAGTACTTC. This translates into CASSQSTGGAEQYF.

This clonotype was counted a few times. A read error may account for a junction end that differs from germline. V and J are TRBV15 and TRBJ2-3; TRBD2 aligns across 9 bases. The CDR3 consists of 15 residues. Germline-derived CDR1 and CDR2 are LNHNV and YYDKDF (reference sequence). CDR3 nucleotide sequence: TGTGCCACCAGCAGATCCGGGACTAGCAGAGATACGCAGTATTTT. This encodes CATSRSGTSRDTQYF. The whole variable domain, remainder taken from reference TRBV15 and TRBJ2-3, is DAMVIQNPRYQVTQFGKPVTLSCSQTLNHNVMYWYQQKSSQAPKLLFHYYDKDFNNEADTPDNFQSRRPNTSFCFLDIRSPGLGDTAMYLCATSRSGTSRDTQYFGPGTRLTVL.

There are a few counts of this clonotype. This chain joins TRBV5-1 and TRBJ2-3; maybe TRBD1 (6 bases). V shed 3 bases and J shed 0 bases, with 8 bases lying between them. Germline V gene sequence: CDR1 SGHRS, CDR2 YFSETQ. The CDR3 loop spans 14 amino acids. The CDR3 spells CASSSGDSTDTQYF. The CDR3 DNA is TGCGCCAGCAGCTCAGGGGATAGCACAGATACGCAGTATTTT.

This clonotype showed up just a few times. V usage is TRBV4-1 and J usage is TRBJ2-1; D perhaps matches TRBD2 (5 bases). The V end lost 4 bases, the J end lost 6 bases, and 19 bases lay between the germline ends. The CDR3 has 16 amino acids. CDR1 and CDR2 from the germline V gene are MGHRA and YSYEKL. The CDR3 region is CASSLDARGWFNEQFF. The CDR3 region has the DNA TGCGCCAGCAGCCTCGACGCTCGGGGATGGTTCAATGAGCAGTTCTTC.

This chain uses TRBV5-1 with TRBJ1-1; 10 nucleotides agree with TRBD1. Germline assignment: CDR1 SGHRS and CDR2 YFSETQ. The CDR3 consists of 16 residues. With V trimmed by 6 bases and J by 3 bases, 11 bases remained unmatched. The chain's CDR3 is CASNTQWGTGDTEAFF. The CDR3 DNA sequence: TGCGCCAGCAACACCCAGTGGGGGACAGGGGACACTGAAGCTTTCTTT.

V usage is TRBV24-1 and J usage is TRBJ2-2; 8 bases are shared with TRBD2. The CDR3 totals 15 residues. V was clipped by 10 bases and J by 1 base; unmatched bases: 7. The V gene's germline CDR1 is KGHDR and CDR2 SFDVKD. Here the CDR3 reads CATSVGGENTGELFF. The CDR3 DNA sequence: TGTGCCACTTCCGTCGGGGGGGAGAACACCGGGGAGCTGTTTTTT.

V gene TRBV7-9 combines with J gene TRBJ1-1; 8 nucleotides line up with TRBD1. This CDR3 is 15 amino acids long. Germline CDR1 and CDR2: SEHNR and FQNEAQ (reference sequence). J gave up 0 bases and V 1 base, and 1 base lay outside the gene matches. CDR3 residues: CASSLGTGMNTEAFF. The CDR3 DNA is TGTGCCAGCAGCTTAGGGACAGGGATGAACACTGAAGCTTTCTTT.

This clonotype was counted between two and nine times. The genes are TRBV7-2 and TRBJ2-2, with D uncertain. Trimming cost V 6 bases and J 8 bases, with 7 bases left between them. The CDR3 runs 11 residues. Germline loops: CDR1 SGHTA, CDR2 FQGNSA. CDR3 nucleotides: TGTGCCAGCAGTTTTGGTGGGGAGCTGTTTTTT. Amino acids: CASSFGGELFF.

This clonotype was seen many times. V gene TRBV18 combines with J gene TRBJ2-7, with 10 bases matching TRBD1. CDR3 length: 14 amino acids. V shed 3 bases and J 2 bases; nucleotides not matched to a gene: 1. Germline assignment: CDR1 KGHSH and CDR2 LQKENI. The DNA for the CDR3 is TGTGCCAGCTCACCGGGACAGGGGCCCTACGAGCAGTACTTC. Translation: CASSPGQGPYEQYF. Full variable domain (outside the CDR3, taken from reference TRBV18 and TRBJ2-7): NAGVMQNPRHLVRRRGQEARLRCSPMKGHSHVYWYRQLPEEGLKFMVYLQKENIIDESGMPKERFSAEFPKEGPSILRIQQVVRGDSAAYFCASSPGQGPYEQYFGPGTRLTVT.